The T cell receptor (beta chain) described here comes from a study of blood T cell repertoires in COVID-19. Across the study: PBMCs, B-cell-depleted T cells, or T cells were the source of the cDNA or gDNA that made up the material.

Trimming left V 7 bases short and J 4 bases short, with 7 bases between. The CDR3 is 12 amino acids. The cohort comprised adults aged about 18 to 100 years residing in some 24 US areas. In the original workflow: It was from reference gene primer amplification that nucleated cell counts were estimated. Generated by immunoSEQ multiplex PCR, the TCRdb table keeps only in-frame clones and is missing some. V and J calls and clone size follow that table, whereas D and trimming were derived from the DNA. There are about 380,000 clones in the sample; 87% occur only once, and 1% to 1.5% lies in the top ten. The specimen sequenced was PBMCs or T cells enriched from blood (not recorded which). The rearrangement links TRBV12-3 or TRBV12-4 to TRBJ2-2; D call uncertain. The source of this sequence is a man aged 30-40 years who had recovered from COVID-19. CDR3 bases: TGTGCCAGCACTAGAATCACCGGGGAGCTGTTTTTT. It is translated as CASTRITGELFF.